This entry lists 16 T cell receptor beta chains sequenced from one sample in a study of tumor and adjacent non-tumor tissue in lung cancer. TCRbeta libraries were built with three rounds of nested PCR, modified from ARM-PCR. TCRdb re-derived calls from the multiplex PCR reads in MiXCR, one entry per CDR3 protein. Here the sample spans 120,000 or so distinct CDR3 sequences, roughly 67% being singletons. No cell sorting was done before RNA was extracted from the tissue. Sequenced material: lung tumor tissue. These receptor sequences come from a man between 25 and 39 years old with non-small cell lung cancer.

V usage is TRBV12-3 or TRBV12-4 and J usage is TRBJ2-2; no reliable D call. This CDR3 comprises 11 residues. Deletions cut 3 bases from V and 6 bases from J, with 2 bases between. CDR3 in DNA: TGTGCCAGCAGTTTTCCCGGGGAGCTGTTTTTT. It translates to CASSFPGELFF.

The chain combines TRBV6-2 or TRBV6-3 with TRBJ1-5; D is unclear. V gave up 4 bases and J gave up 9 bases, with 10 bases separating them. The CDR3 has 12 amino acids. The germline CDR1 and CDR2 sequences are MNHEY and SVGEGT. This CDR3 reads CASSCSTRPQHF. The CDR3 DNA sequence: TGTGCCAGCAGTTGCTCAACGCGGCCCCAGCATTTT.

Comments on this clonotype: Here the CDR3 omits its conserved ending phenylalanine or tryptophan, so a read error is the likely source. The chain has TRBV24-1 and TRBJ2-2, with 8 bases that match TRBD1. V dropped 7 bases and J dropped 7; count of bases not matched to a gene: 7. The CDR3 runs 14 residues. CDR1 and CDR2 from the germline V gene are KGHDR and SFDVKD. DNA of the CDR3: TGTGCCACCAGCGACAGGGGTACCATCGGGGAGCTGTTTTTA. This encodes CATSDRGTIGELFL.

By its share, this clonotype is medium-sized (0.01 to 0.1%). As DNA, the CDR3 is TGCAGTGCGCAACGGGGGCCCACCTACAATGAGCAGTTCTTC. This encodes CSAQRGPTYNEQFF. V and J are TRBV20-1 and TRBJ2-1; D possibly uses TRBD1 or TRBD2 (6 bases each). The V end was cut by 6 bases, the J end by 2 bases, with 14 bases between. This CDR3 comprises 14 residues. Germline V CDR1 and CDR2: DFQATT, SNEGSKA (reference sequence).

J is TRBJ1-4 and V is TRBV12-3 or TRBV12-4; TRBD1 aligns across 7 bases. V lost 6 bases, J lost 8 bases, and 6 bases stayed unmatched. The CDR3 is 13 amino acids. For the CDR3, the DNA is TGTGCCAGCAGAGGACAGGTAGAAGAAAAACTGTTTTTT. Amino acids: CASRGQVEEKLFF.

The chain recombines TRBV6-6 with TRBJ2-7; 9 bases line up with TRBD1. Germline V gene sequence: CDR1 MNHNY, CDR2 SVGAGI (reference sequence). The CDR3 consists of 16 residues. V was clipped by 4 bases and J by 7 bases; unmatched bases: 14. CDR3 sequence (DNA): TGTGCCAGCAGTTTAACCCGGGACAGGGACTCCCATGAGCAGTACTTC. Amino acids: CASSLTRDRDSHEQYF.

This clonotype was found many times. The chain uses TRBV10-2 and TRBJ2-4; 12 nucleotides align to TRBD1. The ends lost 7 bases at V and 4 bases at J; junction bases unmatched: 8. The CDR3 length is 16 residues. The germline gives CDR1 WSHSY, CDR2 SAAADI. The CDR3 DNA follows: TGCGCCAGCATGACCCCGGGACAGGGGGCAAAAAACATTCAGTACTTC. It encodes CASMTPGQGAKNIQYF.

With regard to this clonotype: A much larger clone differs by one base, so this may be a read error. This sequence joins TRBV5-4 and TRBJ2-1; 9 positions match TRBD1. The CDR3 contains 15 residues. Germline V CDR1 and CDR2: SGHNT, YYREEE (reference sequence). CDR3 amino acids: CASSLRTGEANERFF. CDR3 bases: TGTGCCAGCAGCTTAAGGACAGGGGAGGCCAATGAGCGGTTCTTC.

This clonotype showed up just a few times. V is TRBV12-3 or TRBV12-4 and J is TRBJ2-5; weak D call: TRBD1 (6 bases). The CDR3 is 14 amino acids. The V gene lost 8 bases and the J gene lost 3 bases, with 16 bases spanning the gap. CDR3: CASGRQVGEETQYF. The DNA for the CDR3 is TGTGCCAGCGGTAGACAGGTGGGAGAAGAGACCCAGTACTTC.

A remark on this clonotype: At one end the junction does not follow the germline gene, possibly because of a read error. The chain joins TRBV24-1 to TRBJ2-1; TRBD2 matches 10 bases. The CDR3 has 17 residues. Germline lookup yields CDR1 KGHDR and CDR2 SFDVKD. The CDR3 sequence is CASQGGGIAGGYNGQFF. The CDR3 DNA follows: TGTGCCTCACAAGGGGGGGGTATAGCGGGAGGATACAATGGGCAGTTCTTC.

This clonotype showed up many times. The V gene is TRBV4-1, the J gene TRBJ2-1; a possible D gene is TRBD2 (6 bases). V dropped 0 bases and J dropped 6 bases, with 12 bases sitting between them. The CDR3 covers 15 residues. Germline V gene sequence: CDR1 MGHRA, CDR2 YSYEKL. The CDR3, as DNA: TGCGCCAGCAGCCAAGATAGCGGAGGGTTCAATGAGCAGTTCTTC. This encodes CASSQDSGGFNEQFF.

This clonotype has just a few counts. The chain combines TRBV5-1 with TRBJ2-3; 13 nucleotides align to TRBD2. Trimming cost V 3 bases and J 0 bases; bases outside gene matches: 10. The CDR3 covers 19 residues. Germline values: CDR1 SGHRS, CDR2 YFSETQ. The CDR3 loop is CASSSALTSGGISTDTQYF. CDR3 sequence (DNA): TGCGCCAGCAGCTCGGCCCTGACTAGCGGGGGGATTAGCACAGATACGCAGTATTTT.

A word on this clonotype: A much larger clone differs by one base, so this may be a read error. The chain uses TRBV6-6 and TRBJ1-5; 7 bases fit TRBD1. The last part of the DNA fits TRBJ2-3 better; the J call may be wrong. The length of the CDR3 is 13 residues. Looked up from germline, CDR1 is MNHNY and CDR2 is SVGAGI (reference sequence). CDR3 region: CASAQGENQPQYF. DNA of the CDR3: TGTGCCAGCGCCCAGGGGGAGAATCAGCCCCAGTATTTT.

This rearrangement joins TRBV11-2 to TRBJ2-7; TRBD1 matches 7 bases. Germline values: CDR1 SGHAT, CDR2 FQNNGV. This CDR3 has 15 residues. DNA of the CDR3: TGTACCAACAGATCCCTTGACAGGGTCTCCTACGAGCAGTACTTC. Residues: CTNRSLDRVSYEQYF.

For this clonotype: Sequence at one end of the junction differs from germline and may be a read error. Here the CDR3 DNA reads TGCAATGCTAGAGATAGGACTAGGGGGAATGAACAGTTCTTC. Encoded protein: CNARDRTRGNEQFF. V is TRBV20-1 and J is TRBJ2-1, with D tentatively TRBD2 (7 bases). The germline CDR1 and CDR2 sequences are DFQATT and SNEGSKA (reference sequence). This CDR3 is built from 14 residues.

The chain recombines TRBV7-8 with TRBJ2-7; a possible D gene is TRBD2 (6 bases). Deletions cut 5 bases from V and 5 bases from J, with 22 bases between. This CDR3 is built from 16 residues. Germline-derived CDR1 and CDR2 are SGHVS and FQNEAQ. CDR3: CASSLRSGTVLNEQYF. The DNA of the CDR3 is TGTGCCAGCAGCCTCCGTTCCGGGACTGTGTTGAACGAGCAGTACTTC. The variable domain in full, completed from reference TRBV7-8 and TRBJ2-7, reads GAGVSQSPRYKVAKRGQDVALRCDPISGHVSLFWYQQALGQGPEFLTYFQNEAQLDKSGLPSDRFFAERPEGSVSTLKIQRTQQEDSAVYLCASSLRSGTVLNEQYFGPGTRLTVT.